These T cell receptor beta chains were read from a single sample in a study of CD8+ T cells in alopecia areata. Profiling relied on immunoSEQ multiplex PCR, and the TCRdb table lists in-frame clones only, not all of them. The data contain about 140,000 clones, around 58% of them singletons. This sample comprised CD4+ T cells sorted from blood, obtained at week 0. These receptors came from a human donor with alopecia areata. The CDR3 runs from the conserved cysteine through the conserved F or W. Clone size appears in some rows only: once, few, many, or a class for an expanded clone.

>TRBV7-9|TRBJ2-6|many
CASSPSGRNGANVLTF
>TRBV29-1|TRBJ2-5|few
CSVQPPGETQYF
>TRBV6-1|TRBJ2-1|once
CASRSGGAGGEQFF
>TRBV27|TRBJ2-1|NA
CASSLSFPYNEQFF
>TRBV30|TRBJ2-2|NA
CAWSEVNTGELFF
>TRBV5-1|TRBJ2-5|few
CASNLRDSQETQYF
>TRBV2|TRBJ1-2|NA
CASSERQIHGYTF
>TRBV6-5|TRBJ1-5|few
CASSRGQGDQPQHF
>TRBV5-1|TRBJ2-7|many
CASGGTDAYEQYF
>TRBV15|TRBJ1-1|NA
CATSRGKGTEAFF
>TRBV7-2|TRBJ2-3|once
CASSLASGRGSTDTQYF
>TRBV27|TRBJ2-1|few
CASSLLNSYNEQFF
>TRBV5-1|TRBJ2-7|NA
CASSLLATTYEQYF
>TRBV30|TRBJ1-6|NA
CAWRAGTGENSPLHF
>TRBV19|TRBJ1-6|NA
CASNGFNSPLHF
>TRBV29-1|TRBJ1-1|NA
CSVDFLGQRNTEAFF
>TRBV5-6|TRBJ2-7|NA
CASSAHGGRYEQYF
>TRBV6-1|TRBJ2-3|NA
CASSSPLARGDTQYF
>TRBV2|TRBJ2-5|NA
CASTLAGGRETQYF
>TRBV2|TRBJ2-7|NA
CASSAGTGNYEQYF
>TRBV15|TRBJ2-4|NA
CATSGTQTLAKNIQYF
>TRBV28|TRBJ1-6|NA
CASSITGGDGSPLHF
>TRBV29-1|TRBJ1-2|NA
CSVGQNHNYGYTF
>TRBV19|TRBJ1-5|few
CASSFLQGLGQPQHF
>TRBV9|TRBJ1-2|few
CASSVEGQGYGYTF
>TRBV2|TRBJ2-5|few
CASSATTSRETQYF
>TRBV5-4|TRBJ2-3|NA
CASSLAPGAGDTQYF
>TRBV28|TRBJ1-2|NA
CASSLVPDPGGYTF
>TRBV29-1|TRBJ2-1|NA
CSVALTVYNEQFF
>TRBV5-1|TRBJ2-7|NA
CASSLEAGGPYEQYF
>TRBV7-9|TRBJ1-4|few
CASSYTGKLFF
>TRBV7-2|TRBJ2-7|NA
CASSKISGGNGEQYF
>TRBV10-3|TRBJ1-1|few
CAISDLTGGEFF
>TRBV5-1|TRBJ2-1|NA
CASSGGLAGVDEQFF
>TRBV25-1|TRBJ1-1|few
CASSESASYYTEAFF
>TRBV7-9|TRBJ1-4|NA
CASSTDRGSGEKLFF